These 27 T cell receptor beta chains were sequenced from one sample in a study of OX40 agonist ivuxolimab in advanced cancers. Clones were read by immunoSEQ multiplex PCR, and TCRdb kept only the in-frame ones, dropping some. The sample consists of over 75,000 clones, 87% of them appearing once. Sequencing used CD4+ or CD8+ T cells sorted from blood, obtained in a trial of the OX40 agonist ivuxolimab. Receptors were obtained from an adult with an advanced solid tumor such as melanoma, head and neck, liver or kidney cancer.

The table lists this clone with a few counts. This chain joins TRBV9 and TRBJ1-3; the D gene is possibly TRBD1 (5 bases). Per germline, CDR1 SGDLS and CDR2 YYNGEE. The V end was cut by 4 bases, the J end by 0 bases, with 11 bases between. The CDR3 has 15 residues. The CDR3 reads CASSTQGASGNTIYF. DNA of the CDR3: TGTGCCAGCAGCACCCAAGGGGCCTCTGGAAACACCATATATTTT.

The V and J genes are TRBV7-8 and TRBJ1-2, with no clear D. V was shortened by 5 bases and J by 1 base, with 11 bases between the two germline ends. Looked up from germline, CDR1 is SGHVS and CDR2 is FQNEAQ. The CDR3 extends over 14 amino acids. The CDR3 DNA is TGTGCCAGCAGCCCTCAGCTTCTTAACTATGGCTACACCTTC. The encoded protein is CASSPQLLNYGYTF.

The rearrangement uses TRBV6-5 and TRBJ1-3; D may be TRBD1 (6 bases). The CDR3 is made up of 15 amino acids. V lost 6 bases, J lost 2 bases, and 14 bases lay in between. Germline V CDR1 and CDR2: MNHEY, SVGAGI. Here the CDR3 reads CASRPTGLAGNTIYF. The CDR3 DNA follows: TGTGCCAGCAGACCGACAGGCCTAGCTGGAAACACCATATATTTT.

This sequence joins TRBV19 and TRBJ2-1, with D perhaps TRBD1 (6 bases). Germline V gives CDR1 LNHDA, CDR2 SQIVND (reference sequence). Trimming cost V 9 bases and J 2 bases, with 20 bases left between them. This CDR3 has 16 residues. CDR3 residues: CASHPTGVGAYNEQFF. CDR3 sequence (DNA): TGTGCCAGCCACCCGACAGGTGTAGGCGCCTACAATGAGCAGTTCTTC.

This rearrangement joins TRBV7-3 to TRBJ2-5, with 8 positions matching TRBD1. The J segment lost 5 bases and the V segment lost 1 base, leaving 6 bases of the junction unmatched. The germline V gene has CDR1 SGHTA and CDR2 FQGTGA. The CDR3 extends over 15 amino acids. The CDR3: CASSLRGNRGETQYF. Here the CDR3 DNA reads TGTGCCAGCAGCTTAAGGGGGAACAGGGGGGAGACCCAGTACTTC.

The V call is TRBV7-8, the J call TRBJ2-3; D is unclear. Germline V gives CDR1 SGHVS, CDR2 FQNEAQ. V was pared by 4 bases and J by 5 bases, with 7 bases between. This CDR3 contains 12 residues. The CDR3 DNA sequence: TGTGCCAGCAGCTCTATGGGAGATACGCAGTATTTT. It encodes CASSSMGDTQYF.

The chain couples TRBV11-2 to TRBJ2-7; no reliable D call. The germline CDR1 and CDR2 sequences are SGHAT and FQNNGV. V was cut by 7 bases and J by 0 bases, with 4 bases left in between. This CDR3 is 11 amino acids long. This CDR3 is CASTSSYEQYF. DNA of the CDR3: TGTGCCAGCACAAGCTCCTACGAGCAGTACTTC.

The V call is TRBV7-3, the J call TRBJ1-2, with 7 nucleotides matching TRBD1. The CDR3 contains 13 residues. CDR1 and CDR2 from the germline V gene are SGHTA and FQGTGA. V dropped 5 bases and J dropped 5; count of bases not matched to a gene: 5. In DNA, the CDR3 is TGTGCCAGCAGCCCCGGACAGGAATATGGCTACACCTTC. Its protein is CASSPGQEYGYTF.

The DNA for the CDR3 is TGTGCCAGCAGCTTTGGAGGAGGGGCAAAGCTGTTTTTT. It specifies CASSFGGGAKLFF. The chain is built from TRBV5-6 and TRBJ1-4; TRBD1 is a possible D gene (5 bases). The length of the CDR3 is 13 residues. The germline V and J ends were trimmed by 2 bases and 14 bases, with 16 bases remaining between them. Per the germline V gene, CDR1 is SGHDT and CDR2 is YYEEEE.

The chain joins TRBV7-2 to TRBJ1-6, with D possibly matching TRBD1 (6 bases). V was cut by 3 bases and J by 7 bases, with 19 bases left in between. The CDR3 runs to 17 residues. CDR1 is SGHTA, CDR2 FQGNSA, per germline. CDR3: CASSFVGGRLRNSPLHF. For the CDR3, the DNA is TGTGCCAGCAGCTTTGTCGGGGGGCGATTAAGGAATTCACCCCTCCACTTT.

In the case of this clone: This sample also contains other DNA sequences that code for the same CDR3. This rearrangement joins TRBV4-1 to TRBJ2-3; a possible D gene is TRBD2 (5 bases). Germline V CDR1 and CDR2: MGHRA, YSYEKL. This CDR3 region has 14 residues. Trimming shortened V by 0 bases and J by 3 bases, and 7 bases separated the two germline ends. In nucleotides, the CDR3 is TGCGCCAGCAGCCAAGATCGGGGAACAGATACGCAGTATTTT. Translating gives CASSQDRGTDTQYF.

This rearrangement joins TRBV6-1 to TRBJ2-6; D gene ambiguous. V dropped 8 bases and J dropped 1 base, with 12 bases sitting between them. CDR3 length: 15 amino acids. In germline, CDR1 is MNHNS, CDR2 SASEGT. CDR3 in amino acids: CASCSWGSGANVLTF. CDR3 nucleotide sequence: TGTGCCAGCTGTTCTTGGGGTTCTGGGGCCAACGTCCTGACTTTC.

This clone occurred once. The chain links TRBV21-1 to TRBJ1-3. TRBV21-1 is assigned pseudogene status. This CDR3 has 14 amino acids. The DNA for the CDR3 is TGTGCCAGCAGCAAATTCTCGGGAGCGGACACCATATATTTT. Amino acid sequence: CASSKFSGADTIYF.

The CDR3: CASNDRGLVGYTF. The CDR3 region has the DNA TGTGCCAGTAATGACAGGGGGCTCGTGGGCTACACCTTC. This chain connects TRBV19 to TRBJ1-2, with TRBD1 identical over 10 bases. CDR1 and CDR2 (germline): LNHDA, SQIVND (reference sequence). Losses at the gene ends were 7 bases for V and 8 bases for J; bases not matched to a gene: 7. The CDR3 covers 13 residues.

The count of this clone is one. The genes are TRBV11-2 and TRBJ2-4, with D tentatively TRBD1 or TRBD2 (6 bases each). V was clipped by 0 bases and J by 0 bases, with 9 bases between them. The V gene's germline CDR1 is SGHAT and CDR2 FQNNGV. The CDR3 contains 16 residues. The CDR3 protein is CASSLEEGGAKNIQYF. Written as DNA, the CDR3 is TGTGCCAGCAGCTTAGAGGAGGGGGGAGCCAAAAACATTCAGTACTTC.

The chain joins TRBV5-4 to TRBJ2-2; 9 bases are a match to TRBD1. CDR1 and CDR2 (germline): SGHNT, YYREEE (reference sequence). This CDR3 has 17 residues. The V segment lost 4 bases and the J segment 7 bases; nucleotides outside the gene matches: 14. The CDR3 here is CASSTGTGPTGGGELFF. CDR3 DNA: TGTGCCAGCAGCACCGGGACAGGGCCCACCGGGGGCGGGGAGCTGTTTTTT.

The chain combines TRBV19 with TRBJ2-7, with TRBD2 identical over 7 bases. The CDR3 is made up of 14 amino acids. CDR1 LNHDA and CDR2 SQIVND come from the germline V gene (reference sequence). V gave up 7 bases and J gave up 3 bases; unmatched junction bases: 9. For the CDR3, the DNA is TGTGCCAGTACCCCCCGGCGGGAGAGCTACGAGCAGTACTTC. Protein sequence: CASTPRRESYEQYF.

The chain uses TRBV6-6 and TRBJ1-1; a possible D gene is TRBD1 (5 bases). Trimming stripped 7 bases from V and 2 bases from J, with 14 bases between. Germline V CDR1 and CDR2: MNHNY, SVGAGI (reference sequence). The CDR3 has 14 amino acids. The CDR3 nucleotides are TGTGCCAGCACCGGTACGGGGCCTAACACTGAAGCTTTCTTT. Translating it yields CASTGTGPNTEAFF.

J is TRBJ2-1 and V is TRBV28, with 8 bases fitting TRBD2. With 10 bases clipped from V and 5 bases from J, the junction kept 16 bases outside the gene matches. Germline loops: CDR1 MDHEN, CDR2 SYDVKM. This CDR3 spans 16 amino acids. The CDR3 region has the DNA TGTGCCACCTTAACAACTAGCGGTAAATGGGACAATGAGCAGTTCTTC. This codes for CATLTTSGKWDNEQFF.

The CDR3 protein is CASSLGQLTDTQYF. CDR3 nucleotides: TGTGCCAGCAGCTTAGGCCAGCTCACAGATACGCAGTATTTT. The rearrangement uses TRBV7-9 and TRBJ2-3; D is uncertain. The CDR3 spans 14 residues. Germline CDR1 is SEHNR and CDR2 is FQNEAQ (reference sequence). V was trimmed by 1 base and J by 2 bases, leaving 7 bases between them.

The chain is built from TRBV5-1 and TRBJ2-1; 7 nucleotides match TRBD2. V gave up 4 bases and J gave up 4 bases; unmatched junction bases: 8. CDR1 and CDR2 from the germline V gene are SGHRS and YFSETQ. The CDR3 is 15 amino acids. In DNA, the CDR3 is TGCGCCAGCAGCCTGGAGGGAGGGGCTTACAATGAGCAGTTCTTC. Amino acid sequence: CASSLEGGAYNEQFF. Based on the CDR3 plus reference TRBV5-1 and TRBJ2-1, the full variable domain is KAGVTQTPRYLIKTRGQQVTLSCSPISGHRSVSWYQQTPGQGLQFLFEYFSETQRNKGNFPGRFSGRQFSNSRSEMNVSTLELGDSALYLCASSLEGGAYNEQFFGPGTRLTVL.

The chain joins TRBV27 to TRBJ2-7, with D tentatively TRBD1 (5 bases). V dropped 8 bases and J dropped 4 bases, with 18 bases sitting between them. CDR3 size: 14 residues. Germline CDR1 and CDR2: MNHEY and SMNVEV (reference sequence). The CDR3: CASGVVQGSYEQYF. In DNA form, the CDR3 reads TGTGCCAGCGGCGTTGTCCAGGGCTCGTACGAGCAGTACTTC.

The rearrangement links TRBV5-1 to TRBJ2-1; 7 positions match TRBD1. This CDR3 is 14 amino acids long. V trimming: 0 bases; J trimming: 7 bases; junction bases outside the gene matches: 4. CDR1 SGHRS and CDR2 YFSETQ come from the germline V gene. CDR3 nucleotides: TGCGCCAGCAGCTTGGAAAGGGGGCGTAATGAGCAGTTCTTC. Protein product: CASSLERGRNEQFF.

The chain links TRBV29-1 to TRBJ2-7; unclear D gene. Trimming cost V 4 bases and J 7 bases, with 11 bases left between them. The CDR3 contains 11 residues. Looked up from germline, CDR1 is SQVTM and CDR2 is ANQGSEA. For the CDR3, the DNA is TGCAGCGTTGGTTGGGCCCGGGAGCAGTACTTC. Amino acid sequence: CSVGWAREQYF.

V is TRBV4-1 and J is TRBJ1-2; 7 bases line up with TRBD1. V trimming: 1 base; J trimming: 0 bases; junction bases outside the gene matches: 5. Per germline, CDR1 MGHRA and CDR2 YSYEKL. The CDR3 extends over 16 amino acids. In DNA, the CDR3 is TGCGCCAGCAGCCAAGCTTGGACAGGAGCTAACTATGGCTACACCTTC. Protein sequence: CASSQAWTGANYGYTF.

V usage is TRBV6-5 and J usage is TRBJ2-7, with a tentative D call TRBD1 (7 bases). The germline V and J ends were trimmed by 5 bases and 0 bases, with 14 bases remaining between them. The CDR3 totals 15 residues. Germline CDR1 is MNHEY and CDR2 is SVGAGI. DNA for the CDR3: TGTGCCAGCAGTGCGGGACAGTACGACTCCTACGAGCAGTACTTC. It yields the protein CASSAGQYDSYEQYF.

The chain recombines TRBV5-1 with TRBJ2-5; TRBD1 matches at 10 bases. The CDR3 is made up of 13 amino acids. The germline V gene has CDR1 SGHRS and CDR2 YFSETQ. Unmatched junction bases numbered 4, after V lost 4 bases and J lost 7 bases. The CDR3 region is CASSTRDRGTQYF. CDR3 nucleotides: TGCGCCAGCAGCACCCGGGACAGGGGGACCCAGTACTTC.